Following are 16 T cell receptor beta chains from one sample sequenced in a study of blood T cell repertoires in COVID-19. TCRdb's table, derived via immunoSEQ multiplex PCR, lists solely in-frame clones and lacks some. The sample has roughly 31,000 clones, nearly 90% seen once. The sequenced material came from peripheral blood. The receptors derive from a man in his fifties or sixties with active COVID-19.

The chain links TRBV7-3 to TRBJ2-3; 12 nucleotides align to TRBD1. The germline gives CDR1 SGHTA, CDR2 FQGTGA. This CDR3 contains 17 residues. The V and J ends lost 1 base and 0 bases, in that order; junction bases with no gene match: 2. CDR3 sequence reads: CASSLKGQGASTDTQYF. The DNA for the CDR3 is TGTGCCAGCAGCTTAAAGGGACAGGGGGCTAGCACAGATACGCAGTATTTT.

This clone has only one observation. This chain uses TRBV11-2 with TRBJ2-1; 7 bases fit TRBD2. The V and J ends lost 1 base and 6 bases, in that order; junction bases with no gene match: 6. This CDR3 contains 15 residues. CDR1 SGHAT and CDR2 FQNNGV come from the germline V gene. The CDR3 DNA reads as TGTGCCAGCAGCTTAGGGGCTAGCGGACTCAATGAGCAGTTCTTC. This encodes CASSLGASGLNEQFF.

The chain couples TRBV12-5 to TRBJ2-2; TRBD1 is a possible D gene (5 bases). Germline V gene data show CDR1 as LGHNT and CDR2 as FRNRAP. The CDR3 extends over 13 amino acids. V was clipped by 9 bases and J by 2 bases, with 10 bases between them. The CDR3, as DNA: TGTGCTAGCCGACAGATAAACACCGGGGAGCTGTTTTTT. As protein: CASRQINTGELFF.

V gene TRBV4-3 combines with J gene TRBJ2-2; D is possibly TRBD1 (5 bases). This CDR3 has 15 amino acids. Per the germline V gene, CDR1 is LGHNA and CDR2 is YSLEER. Trimming took off 0 bases at V and 7 bases at J, with 12 bases between the two ends. The CDR3 bases are TGCGCCAGCAGCCAAGATTTCAGGGAAGGCGGGGAGCTGTTTTTT. Translating gives CASSQDFREGGELFF.

The V gene is TRBV4-2, the J gene TRBJ1-2, with D tentatively TRBD1 (5 bases). Germline values: CDR1 LGHNA, CDR2 YNFKEQ. The CDR3 consists of 16 residues. The V end was cut by 1 base, the J end by 8 bases, with 20 bases between. The CDR3 sequence: CASSQGGEGDHLGYTF. CDR3 coding DNA: TGTGCCAGCAGCCAAGGCGGTGAAGGGGATCACTTAGGCTACACCTTC.

The rearrangement uses TRBV7-2 and TRBJ1-2; 7 nucleotides line up with TRBD1. V gave up 5 bases and J gave up 6 bases; unmatched junction bases: 9. This CDR3 contains 14 residues. CDR1 and CDR2 from the germline V gene are SGHTA and FQGNSA. CDR3 amino acids: CASSRGGTGDGYTF. The CDR3 DNA reads as TGTGCCAGCAGCCGGGGGGGAACAGGGGATGGCTACACCTTC. Full variable domain (remainder filled in from reference TRBV7-2 and TRBJ1-2): GAGVSQSPSNKVTEKGKDVELRCDPISGHTALYWYRQSLGQGLEFLIYFQGNSAPDKSGLPSDRFSAERTGGSVSTLTIQRTQQEDSAVYLCASSRGGTGDGYTFGSGTRLTVV.

The rearrangement joins TRBV2 to TRBJ2-1; possibly TRBD2 for D (6 bases). Germline values: CDR1 SNHLY, CDR2 FYNNEI. The CDR3 sequence is 14 residues long. Trimming shortened V by 2 bases and J by 8 bases, and 13 bases separated the two germline ends. Here the CDR3 reads CASSERRGGHEQFF. The CDR3 DNA is TGTGCCAGCAGTGAAAGAAGAGGAGGGCATGAGCAGTTCTTC.

This chain links TRBV2 with TRBJ2-7, with a weak D call TRBD1 (6 bases). The CDR3 is made up of 15 amino acids. The germline V gene encodes CDR1 SNHLY and CDR2 FYNNEI. The germline V and J ends were trimmed by 6 bases and 0 bases, with 15 bases remaining between them. The DNA of the CDR3 is TGTGCCAGCAGACCCCGGGACACCCACTCCTACGAGCAGTACTTC. It is translated as CASRPRDTHSYEQYF.

As concerns this clone: An end of the junction differs from the germline gene, which may be a read error. V gene TRBV5-1 combines with J gene TRBJ2-7, with D possibly matching TRBD2 (5 bases). Germline lookup yields CDR1 SGHRS and CDR2 YFSETQ. This CDR3 is built from 15 residues. Here the CDR3 DNA reads TGCGCCGGCAGCTTGGAGGCAGGTCCTACCTACGAGCAGTACTTC. Translation: CAGSLEAGPTYEQYF.

The rearrangement uses TRBV6-5 and TRBJ1-5; TRBD1 might be the D (5 bases). Germline V lookup: CDR1 MNHEY, CDR2 SVGAGI. The CDR3 has 15 amino acids. The V and J ends lost 2 bases and 2 bases respectively, with 10 bases between them. The CDR3 nucleotides are TGTGCCAGCAGTTACGGGCAGGGTGGCAATCAGCCCCAGCATTTT. It encodes CASSYGQGGNQPQHF.

Only one count was recorded for this clone. The junction does not match germline at one end; this may be a read error. This sequence joins TRBV7-3 and TRBJ1-3, with 8 bases fitting TRBD1. This CDR3 region has 14 residues. Per germline, CDR1 SGHTA and CDR2 FQGTGA. The CDR3 loop is CASSVTGGGNTIYF. The CDR3 coding sequence is TGTGCCAGCAGCGTAACAGGGGGAGGAAACACCATATATTTT.

The V gene is TRBV24-1, the J gene TRBJ2-1; TRBD1 aligns across 10 bases. The V gene end was trimmed by 1 base and the J gene end by 7 bases; junction bases not matched to a gene: 6. Germline V gene data show CDR1 as KGHDR and CDR2 as SFDVKD. The CDR3 length is 16 residues. The CDR3 spells CATSDLRDRGGNEQFF. CDR3 DNA sequence: TGTGCCACCAGTGATTTACGGGACAGGGGTGGAAATGAGCAGTTCTTC.

V is TRBV27 and J is TRBJ2-4, with D perhaps TRBD1 (6 bases). From germline, CDR1 is MNHEY and CDR2 SMNVEV (reference sequence). The CDR3 contains 15 residues. V lost 3 bases and J 6 bases, leaving 15 bases between the germline ends. The CDR3 DNA reads TGTGCCAGCAGTTTTGGGTCAGGGGTTGGAAACATTCAGTACTTC. Translated: CASSFGSGVGNIQYF.

The chain combines TRBV11-3 with TRBJ2-5; TRBD2 matches 9 bases. Germline V gives CDR1 SGHNT, CDR2 YENEEA. Unmatched junction bases numbered 15, after V lost 5 bases and J lost 5 bases. The CDR3 contains 17 residues. The CDR3 sequence is CASSGWGLAGRGETQYF. The DNA of the CDR3 is TGTGCCAGCAGCGGTTGGGGTCTAGCGGGGCGTGGGGAGACCCAGTACTTC.

The chain links TRBV30 to TRBJ2-3; D might be TRBD2 (5 bases). The CDR3 runs 14 residues. Germline CDR1 and CDR2: GTSNPN and SVGIG (reference sequence). Deletions cut 5 bases from V and 1 base from J, with 13 bases between. The CDR3 reads CAWGKWRGTDTQYF. Written as DNA, the CDR3 is TGTGCCTGGGGGAAGTGGCGGGGCACAGATACGCAGTATTTT.

The chain carries TRBV7-2 and TRBJ2-5, with TRBD2 matching 13 bases. The CDR3 extends over 16 amino acids. The V gene's germline CDR1 is SGHTA and CDR2 FQGNSA. The J segment lost 2 bases and the V segment lost 4 bases, leaving 4 bases of the junction unmatched. CDR3 region: CASSSRGLAGQETQYF. For the CDR3, the DNA is TGTGCCAGCAGCTCCCGGGGACTAGCGGGGCAAGAGACCCAGTACTTC.